This T cell receptor (beta chain) emerged from a study of T cell changes during pregnancy in multiple sclerosis. J was trimmed by 6 bases and V by 6 bases; bases with no gene match: 10. The length of the CDR3 is 15 residues. The germline V gene has CDR1 MDHEN and CDR2 SYDVKM. Sequencing was performed with immunoSEQ multiplex PCR; in TCRdb, only in-frame clones are kept and a portion is missing. The sample has around 100,000 clones, 90% to 95% seen once; the top ten hold 0.7% to 0.9%. The V gene is TRBV28, the J gene TRBJ2-3; 9 bases map to TRBD1. The receptor's source is a female donor with multiple sclerosis, enrolled in a pregnancy study. Sequenced here: peripheral blood, sampled before pregnancy. The CDR3 protein is CASSTGTGNRDTQYF. The CDR3 region has the DNA TGTGCCAGCAGCACCGGGACAGGGAATAGGGATACGCAGTATTTT.